The present entry profiles one T cell receptor beta chain with its context. In this sample, this clone turned up a few times. Nothing much larger sits one base from this clone, and base qualities are not available. The sample is drawn from a study of graft-versus-host responses after intestinal transplantation (dated by TCRdb to about 2021). Describing the broader study: Recipients received multivisceral, liver-intestinal, or isolated intestinal transplants. Every recipient was given anti-thymocyte globulin induction, followed by around three years of maintenance tacrolimus and steroids. After intestinal transplantation, graft-versus-host and host-versus-graft alloreactive T cell clones were followed in the graft, circulation and bone marrow using bulk TCR-beta CDR3 sequencing. To identify alloreactive clones, pre-transplant mixed lymphocyte reaction products were sequenced and compared with unstimulated pre-transplant donor and recipient T cells. The cohort enrolled roughly 25 intestinal transplant recipients including one retransplant, and a few patients lacking pretransplant specimens were excluded. A peak of at least 4% donor T cells among recipient peripheral blood mononuclear cells was the definition used for donor T cell macrochimerism. Samples from a few later patients were sequenced in-house on an Illumina MiSeq with MiXCR processing rather than by the commercial service. Points the paper makes about the study in general: Peak levels of circulating GvH clones were associated with declines in HvG clones early after transplant. In the allografts of patients with donor T cell macrochimerism, GvH to HvG T cell clonal ratios were high. Conclusions were limited by the relatively low number and heterogeneity of intestinal transplant patients. GvH clones were detected in recipient bone marrow, and some of these GvH clones were observed earlier in ileal mucosa or blood, consistent with an intestinal mucosal origin.

The V end loses 0 bases and the J end loses 2 bases, and a stretch of 14 bases separates them. From the germline V gene, CDR1 is MGHRA and CDR2 is YSYEKL. The CDR3, from cysteine to phenylalanine, totals 16 residues. CDR3 DNA is the only sequence kept; it has 48 bases, read in frame from the first base. The time point tag for this specimen amounts to: cells obtained before transplantation from donor or recipient. In the mixed lymphocyte reactions, approximately 200,000 CFSE-labeled pre-transplant responders were plated with approximately 200,000 irradiated violet-dye-labeled stimulators and cultured for 6 days. Proliferating CD3+CD4+CFSE-low and CD3+CD8+CFSE-low responder cells were FACS-sorted on a BD Influx sorter after the mixed lymphocyte reaction. Library creation used the immunoSEQ multiplex PCR assay. For most patients, genomic DNA was isolated with the Qiagen DNeasy Blood and Tissue Kit and sent frozen to Adaptive Biotechnologies for TCR sequencing. High-throughput TCR-beta CDR3 sequencing of genomic DNA from most patients was performed by Adaptive Biotechnologies. As for the original processing: TCR sequencing data were retrieved from Adaptive's ImmunoSEQ software for roughly 20 patients, whereas a few other patients were processed with MiXCR and VDJtools. CD4 versus CD8 sorting errors were corrected by removing sequences found in both subsets at a frequency ratio below 5:1. CDR3 nucleotide sequences shared between donor and recipient were removed because the origin of such sequences could not be assigned. To count as alloreactive, a clone needed at least 2-fold expansion over unstimulated cells and a minimum CFSE-low frequency of 0.002% (template counts) or 0.001% (read counts). Clones were considered mappable if detected in sequenced pre-transplant spleen, lymph node, or MLR CFSE-low populations of the donor or recipient. The cumulative frequency of alloreactive clones was calculated as a percentage of all sequences, weighted by copy number. In TCRdb, the immuneACCESS table is reduced to in-frame sequences with V and J assigned. These tables do not hold every clone; where another copy was compared, an unresolved V gene accounts for under half, and the others remain unexplained. Clone size and V and J calls were adopted from that table, with D and trimming inferred from the DNA. In all, the sample holds more than 12,000 clones, and roughly two fifths of those were seen once. Approximately 15% of the sample belongs to the ten largest clones.

The sample here was alloreactive CD8+ T cells from a mixed lymphocyte reaction culture, taken before intestinal transplant. This specimen's cell subset or site label, interpreted: CFSE-low proliferating T cells sorted from roughly six-day pre-transplant mixed lymphocyte reaction (GvH or HvG direction). The source is a human patient who received an intestinal transplant. The rearranged segments are TRBV4-1 and TRBJ2-7; a tentative D call is TRBD2 (6 bases match). The DNA sequence follows: TGCGCCAGCAGCCAAGATGTCGCGGGGAGCCCCTACGAGCAGTACTTC. Protein translation: CASSQDVAGSPYEQYF.